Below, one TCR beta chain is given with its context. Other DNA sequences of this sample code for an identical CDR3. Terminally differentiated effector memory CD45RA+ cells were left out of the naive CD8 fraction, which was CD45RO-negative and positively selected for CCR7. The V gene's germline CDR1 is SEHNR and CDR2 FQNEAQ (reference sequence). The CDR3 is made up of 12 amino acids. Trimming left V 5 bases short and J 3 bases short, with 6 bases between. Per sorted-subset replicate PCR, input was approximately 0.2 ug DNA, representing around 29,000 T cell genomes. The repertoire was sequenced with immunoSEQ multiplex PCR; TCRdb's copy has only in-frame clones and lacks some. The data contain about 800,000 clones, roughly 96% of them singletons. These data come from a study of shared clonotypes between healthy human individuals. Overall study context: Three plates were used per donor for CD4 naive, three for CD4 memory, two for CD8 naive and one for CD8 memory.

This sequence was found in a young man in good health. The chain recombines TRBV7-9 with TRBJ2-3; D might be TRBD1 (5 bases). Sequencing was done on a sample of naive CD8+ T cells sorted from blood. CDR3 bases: TGTGCCAGCAGCCAGGGAACAGATACGCAGTATTTT. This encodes CASSQGTDTQYF.